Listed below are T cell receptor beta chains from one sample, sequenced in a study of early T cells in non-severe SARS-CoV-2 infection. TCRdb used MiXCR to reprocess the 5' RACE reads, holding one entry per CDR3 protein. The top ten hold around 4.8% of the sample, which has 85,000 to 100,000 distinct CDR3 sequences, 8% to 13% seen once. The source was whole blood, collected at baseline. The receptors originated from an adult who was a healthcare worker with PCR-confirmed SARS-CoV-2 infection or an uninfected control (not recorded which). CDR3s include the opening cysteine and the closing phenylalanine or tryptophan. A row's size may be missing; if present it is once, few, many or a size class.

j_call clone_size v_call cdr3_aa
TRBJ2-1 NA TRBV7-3 CASAAGSYNEQFF
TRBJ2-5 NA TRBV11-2 CASSLDVTQYF
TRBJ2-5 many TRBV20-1 CSAPRGLDQETQYF
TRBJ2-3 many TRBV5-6 CASSKLPGRQDTQYF
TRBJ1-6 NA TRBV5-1 CASSPDSSNSPLHF
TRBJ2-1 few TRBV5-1 CASSLSSRNEQFF
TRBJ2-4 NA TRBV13 CASSLRGLAKNIQYF
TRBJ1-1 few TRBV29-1 CSVSTVGTEAFF
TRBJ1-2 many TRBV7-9 CASSSKSGQATSSTYGYTF
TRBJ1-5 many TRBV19 CASTPPGTEYQPQHF
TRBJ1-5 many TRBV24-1 CATSTSNQPQHF
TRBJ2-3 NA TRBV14 CASSARLGTTLSTDTQYF
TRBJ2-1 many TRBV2 CASRGQGWDNEQFF
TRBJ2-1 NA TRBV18 CASSPGATNEQFF
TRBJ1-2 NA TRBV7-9 CASSPSEGYTF
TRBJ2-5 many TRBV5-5 CASSGTSGRIQETQYF
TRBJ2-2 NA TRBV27 CASTGLAGGPDTGELFF
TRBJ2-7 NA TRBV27 CASSPRTGLGYEQYF
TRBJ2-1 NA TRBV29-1 CSVELGRGANNEQFF
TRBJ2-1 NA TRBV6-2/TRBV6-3 CASSYRRGEIAYNEQFF
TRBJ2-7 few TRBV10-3 CAITRGLGSEQYF
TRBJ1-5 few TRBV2 CASSEGTGGFNQPQHF
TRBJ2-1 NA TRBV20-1 CSARDRRGYRTEGQFF